This T cell receptor beta chain is drawn from a study of T cell changes during pregnancy in multiple sclerosis. The germline V and J ends were trimmed by 4 bases and 0 bases, with 16 bases remaining between them. CDR3 length: 16 amino acids. The germline V gene has CDR1 MGHRA and CDR2 YSYEKL. Assay: immunoSEQ multiplex PCR; the TCRdb copy retains only in-frame clones and omits some. The sample includes about 68,000 clones, more than 85% of them seen just once. The clonotype comes from a female donor with multiple sclerosis, enrolled in a pregnancy study. The V gene is TRBV4-1, the J gene TRBJ2-7; D perhaps matches TRBD1 (7 bases). The sample consisted of peripheral blood, taken in the first trimester of pregnancy. CDR3 bases: TGCGCCAGCAGCCCCAGGGGGGTCCCGAGCTCCTACGAGCAGTACTTC. Translated: CASSPRGVPSSYEQYF.